This TCR beta chain emerged from a study of OX40 agonist ivuxolimab in advanced cancers. Measured with immunoSEQ multiplex PCR; TCRdb has only the in-frame clones, and not every one. The table has roughly 42,000 clones, roughly nine tenths seen once. Whole-study results and caveats: At 0.1 to 3.0 mg/kg, CD4+ and CD8+ blood T cells expanded clonally by week 6. On average, CD8+ T cells showed a greater number of expanded clones than CD4+.

V was clipped by 6 bases and J by 0 bases, with 9 bases between them. From germline, CDR1 is SQVTM and CDR2 ANQGSEA. The CDR3 has 12 residues. About this clone: As yet, its antigen is unknown.

At baseline, cycle 4 day 1, and cycle 7 day 1, blood was sampled. The source was CD4+ or CD8+ T cells sorted from blood, collected in a trial of the OX40 agonist ivuxolimab. The receptor comes from an adult with an advanced solid tumor such as melanoma, head and neck, liver or kidney cancer. The rearrangement joins TRBV29-1 to TRBJ2-7; D remains ambiguous. CDR3 bases: TGCAGCGTGTCTCCAAGCTCCTACGAGCAGTACTTC. Protein: CSVSPSSYEQYF.